The entry below gives a single TCR beta chain sequence along with its context. TCRdb reprocessed the RT-PCR reads via MiXCR and lists one record per CDR3 protein. The sample contains more than 600,000 distinct CDR3 sequences, approximately 14% of which appear only once. Trimming cost V 2 bases and J 5 bases, with 15 bases left between them. The CDR3 is 15 amino acids. Germline CDR1 is MNHEY and CDR2 is SVGEGT. This chain uses TRBV6-2 or TRBV6-3 with TRBJ2-5, with a tentative D call TRBD2 (6 bases). This clonotype was sampled from a female donor in good health, serving as a healthy control. The specimen was memory CD4+ T cells from blood. This chain's CDR3 is CASSYGGSQTETQYF. The CDR3, as DNA: TGTGCCAGCAGTTACGGGGGGAGTCAGACGGAGACCCAGTACTTC.